The clone carrying this TCR beta chain has at least ten counts. Its target is not known. The data derive from a study of T cells in Graves' hyperthyroidism and ophthalmopathy. Uncontrolled infection, other autoimmune disease, pregnancy or lactation led to exclusion. PBMCs were collected from a roughly 9.7 ml volume of fresh peripheral blood. Study-wide results and caveats: Ophthalmopathy was model-predicted a median about 6.7 months pre-onset.

RNA transcripts were the template for amplifying TCR beta CDR3 regions. First-round RT-PCR with HTBI primers amplified the TCR CDR3 region. TCRdb fed the multiplex PCR reads into MiXCR, producing one record per CDR3 protein. The sample lists about 550,000 distinct CDR3 sequences; around 21% were seen once. The sample comprised blood. This TCR derives from a man younger than 30 with Graves' hyperthyroidism.

The CDR3 protein is CASSSPGQLYNSPLHF. CDR3 DNA: TGTGCCAGCAGTTCCCCCGGGCAGCTTTATAATTCACCCCTCCACTTT. The chain couples TRBV6-5 to TRBJ1-6; no clear D gene. The CDR3 spans 16 residues. In germline, CDR1 is MNHEY, CDR2 SVGAGI. V was clipped by 4 bases and J by 4 bases, with 14 bases between them.